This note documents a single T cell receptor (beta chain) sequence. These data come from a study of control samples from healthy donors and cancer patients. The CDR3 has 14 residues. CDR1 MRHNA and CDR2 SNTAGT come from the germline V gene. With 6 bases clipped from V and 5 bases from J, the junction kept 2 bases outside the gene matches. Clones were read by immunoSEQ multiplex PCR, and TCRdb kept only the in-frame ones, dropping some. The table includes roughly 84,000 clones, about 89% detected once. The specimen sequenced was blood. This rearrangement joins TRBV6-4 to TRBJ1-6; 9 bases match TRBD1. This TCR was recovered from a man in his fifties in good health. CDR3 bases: TGTGCCAGCAGAGGGACAGGGAATAATTCACCCCTCCACTTT. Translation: CASRGTGNNSPLHF.